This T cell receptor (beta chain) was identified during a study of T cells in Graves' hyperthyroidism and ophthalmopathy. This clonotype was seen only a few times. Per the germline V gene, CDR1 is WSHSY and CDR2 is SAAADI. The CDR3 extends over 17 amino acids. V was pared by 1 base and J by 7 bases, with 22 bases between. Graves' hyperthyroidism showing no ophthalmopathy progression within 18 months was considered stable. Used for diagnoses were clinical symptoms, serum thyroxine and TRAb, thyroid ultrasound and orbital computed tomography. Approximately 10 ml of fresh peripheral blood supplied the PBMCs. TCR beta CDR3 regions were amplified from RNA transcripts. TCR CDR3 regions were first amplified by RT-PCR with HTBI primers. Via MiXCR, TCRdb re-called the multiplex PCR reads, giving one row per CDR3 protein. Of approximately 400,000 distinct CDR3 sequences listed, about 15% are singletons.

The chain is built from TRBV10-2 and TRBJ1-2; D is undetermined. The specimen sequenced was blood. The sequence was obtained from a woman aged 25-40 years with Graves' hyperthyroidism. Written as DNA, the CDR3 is TGCGCCAGCAGTGAGTGGTTGGATGGCCGCTACGAGGGTGGCTACACCTTC. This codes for CASSEWLDGRYEGGYTF.